This T cell receptor (beta chain) came from a study of post-analysis software for immune sequencing data. Overall study: The cohort encompassed relapsing-remitting, secondary progressive and progressive-relapsing multiple sclerosis disease courses.

Unique molecular identifiers were carried by the TCR beta cDNA libraries. Once about 0.9 to 11 million T cells were used, hundreds of thousands of cDNA molecules resulted. TCRdb redid the calling of the PCR reads with MiXCR, one entry per CDR3 protein. The sample records roughly 600,000 distinct CDR3 sequences, roughly two fifths being singletons. To note about this clonotype: Its antigen is currently unknown.

The germline CDR1 and CDR2 sequences are MDHEN and SYDVKM. The CDR3 has 17 residues. Study-wide results and limits: Strong co-clustering by F measure was seen for same-batch samples. Four or five TRBV segments occurring more often in patients than controls included TRBV5-6, TRBV5-1 and TRBV20-1.

The source of this sequence is a girl aged 10-17 years with multiple sclerosis. Sequencing used blood. The V call is TRBV28, the J call TRBJ2-5; 11 bases fit TRBD2. The J call may not be correct, given that the DNA end is closer to TRBJ2-7. This CDR3 reads CASSGFIAGGPYYEQYF. As DNA, the CDR3 is TGTGCCAGCAGTGGGTTCATAGCGGGAGGGCCGTACTACGAGCAGTACTTC.